The rows below give T cell receptor beta chains drawn from one sample of a study of CD8 T cells in ankylosing spondylitis. Each CDR3 protein is one row after TCRdb ran MiXCR on the 5' RACE reads. The data hold about 230,000 distinct CDR3 sequences, with roughly 8.2% observed a single time. Sequences were obtained from blood, either unsorted or a sorted T cell fraction (not recorded which). The receptors originated from a female donor with ankylosing spondylitis or in good health (not recorded which). CDR3s include the opening cysteine and the closing phenylalanine or tryptophan. The order of the fields is clone size, J gene, D gene, V gene, CDR3 protein, CDR3 DNA. D genes are given only for firm matches. Where a row states a size, it is once, few, many or the class of an expanded clone; other rows omit it.

clone size: many; J gene: TRBJ2-1; D gene: NA; V gene: TRBV11-2; CDR3 protein: CASSLGVGASYNEQFF; CDR3 DNA: TGTGCCAGCAGCTTAGGGGTGGGGGCTTCTTACAATGAGCAGTTCTTC
clone size: many; J gene: TRBJ2-5; D gene: TRBD1; V gene: TRBV3-1; CDR3 protein: CASSQAGQGRWETQYF; CDR3 DNA: TGTGCCAGCAGCCAAGCGGGACAGGGGAGGTGGGAGACCCAGTACTTC
clone size: many; J gene: TRBJ1-3; D gene: NA; V gene: TRBV15; CDR3 protein: CATSRDHPGLSGNTIYF; CDR3 DNA: TGTGCCACCAGCAGAGATCACCCAGGCTTGTCTGGAAACACCATATATTTT
clone size: few; J gene: TRBJ1-5; D gene: TRBD1; V gene: TRBV11-1; CDR3 protein: CASSSTGGINQPQHF; CDR3 DNA: TGTGCCAGCAGCTCGACAGGGGGCATCAATCAGCCCCAGCATTTT
clone size: many; J gene: TRBJ2-1; D gene: TRBD1; V gene: TRBV4-3; CDR3 protein: CASSQSTGGVRNEQFF; CDR3 DNA: TGCGCCAGCAGCCAATCGACAGGGGGCGTCAGGAATGAGCAGTTCTTC
clone size: many; J gene: TRBJ1-4; D gene: TRBD1; V gene: TRBV5-6; CDR3 protein: CASSLVGQDNEKLFF; CDR3 DNA: TGTGCCAGCAGCTTGGTCGGACAGGATAATGAAAAACTGTTTTTT
clone size: many; J gene: TRBJ2-1; D gene: TRBD2; V gene: TRBV4-2; CDR3 protein: CASNLAGAYNEQFF; CDR3 DNA: TGTGCCAGCAATCTAGCGGGAGCCTACAATGAGCAGTTCTTC
clone size: many; J gene: TRBJ2-3; D gene: TRBD2; V gene: TRBV20-1; CDR3 protein: CSAGGPGTRTPNTQYF; CDR3 DNA: TGCAGTGCGGGCGGGCCTGGGACTAGGACCCCTAATACGCAGTATTTT
clone size: many; J gene: TRBJ2-7; D gene: TRBD2; V gene: TRBV7-2; CDR3 protein: CASTTTSGSYEQYF; CDR3 DNA: TGTGCCAGCACCACGACTAGCGGGAGCTACGAGCAGTACTTC
clone size: many; J gene: TRBJ1-1; D gene: NA; V gene: TRBV10-3; CDR3 protein: CAIRGRTGTEAFF; CDR3 DNA: TGTGCCATCAGGGGGCGGACGGGTACTGAAGCTTTCTTT
clone size: many; J gene: TRBJ2-2; D gene: NA; V gene: TRBV14; CDR3 protein: CASSPLRAGGELFF; CDR3 DNA: TGTGCCAGCAGCCCTTTGCGGGCCGGCGGGGAGCTGTTTTTT
clone size: NA; J gene: TRBJ2-5; D gene: TRBD2; V gene: TRBV7-9; CDR3 protein: CASSSTFSGSETQYF; CDR3 DNA: TGTGCCAGCAGCTCCACCTTCAGCGGGAGCGAGACCCAGTACTTC
clone size: many; J gene: TRBJ1-2; D gene: NA; V gene: TRBV5-1; CDR3 protein: CASSLWLDSEGGYTF; CDR3 DNA: TGCGCCAGCAGCTTGTGGTTGGACAGCGAAGGCGGCTACACCTTC
clone size: many; J gene: TRBJ2-1; D gene: NA; V gene: TRBV5-6; CDR3 protein: CASSLVGLGSYNEQFF; CDR3 DNA: TGTGCCAGCAGCTTGGTTGGGCTGGGCTCCTACAATGAGCAGTTCTTC
clone size: few; J gene: TRBJ1-5; D gene: NA; V gene: TRBV6-5; CDR3 protein: CASSYSAGGDQPQHF; CDR3 DNA: TGTGCCAGCAGTTACTCGGCCGGTGGGGATCAGCCCCAGCATTTT
clone size: NA; J gene: TRBJ2-1; D gene: NA; V gene: TRBV6-5; CDR3 protein: CASSFRSRNEQFF; CDR3 DNA: TGTGCCAGCAGTTTCCGCAGCCGCAATGAGCAGTTCTTC
clone size: few; J gene: TRBJ2-2; D gene: NA; V gene: TRBV14; CDR3 protein: CASSRLRGSAGELFF; CDR3 DNA: TGTGCCAGCAGCCGCCTCAGGGGATCGGCCGGGGAGCTGTTTTTT